Included here is one T cell receptor (beta chain) sequence, with context. The clone's antigen remains unknown. Nothing much larger sits one base from this clone, and base qualities are not available. Each collaborating institution followed its own protocols to collect whole blood in K2EDTA tubes. For TCRbeta analysis, collaborator samples were shipped as frozen whole blood, as isolated PBMCs, or as DNA extracted from either sample type. This entry comes from a study of blood T cell repertoires in COVID-19 (dated by TCRdb to the early 2020s). With regard to the full study: The collaborator samples originated in the United States, Italy and Spain and spanned the acute and convalescent phases of COVID-19. The prospective study material was composed of cDNA or gDNA derived from T cells, B-cell-depleted T cells, or PBMCs. Subjects who had been exposed to COVID-19, were actively infected with it, or had recovered from it provided the deeply sampled blood TCRbeta repertoires that made up the dataset. Where available, HLA class I and class II types were obtained from metadata supplied by the sample provider rather than from assay-based typing. The repertoires were released in a freely available public database intended as a resource for research on the immune response to SARS-CoV-2. Samples were obtained from the ongoing ImmuneRACE study (first 160 participants) and from over 1,000 subjects provided by 6 global collaborators. Nearly every sample came with metadata listing a de-identified subject ID, COVID-19 status, age in years and sex.

TCRbeta CDR3 regions were amplified from genomic DNA by means of the immunoSEQ Assay, a bias-controlled multiplex PCR. In the source study's methods: The number of nucleated cells in each sample was estimated from the amplification of reference gene primers within the assay. Sequence reads were collapsed and filtered to measure the absolute abundance of every unique TCRbeta CDR3 rearrangement. Productive Simpson clonality was computed per sample as the square root of Simpson's diversity index over productive rearrangements. TCRdb retrieved this table from immuneACCESS and kept in-frame rearrangements only. Not all clones are present; in checked studies, unresolved V genes account for under half, and no reason is known for the remainder. V and J calls plus clone size are reproduced from that table; the DNA served to infer D and trimming. A total of about 28,000 clones appear in this sample, over 75% of them only once. The top ten clonotypes cover roughly 6% of the sample.

Beyond this particular receptor, the publication reports: How much clinical and demographic metadata was included differed by source and by participant, and the metadata was provided uncurated.

The receptor comes from a human donor in a cohort sampled during active COVID-19. Sequenced material: peripheral blood.

The CDR3 protein sequence reads: CASSPKLGSGVTDTQYF. The DNA is as follows: TGTGCCAGCAGCCCCAAGCTAGGTAGCGGGGTTACAGATACGCAGTATTTT. The chain couples TRBV14 to TRBJ2-3, with TRBD2 matching 8 junction bases. Spanning cysteine to phenylalanine, the CDR3 consists of 17 amino acids. Solely the CDR3 DNA is kept, with 51 bases framed from the first base. From V the trimming removes 4 bases and from J it removes 3 bases, while the gene matches leave 12 bases of the junction unaccounted for. CDR1 and CDR2 are read off the germline V gene as SGHDN and FVKESK.